The source of this T cell receptor (beta chain) is a study of T cell repertoires in cytomegalovirus infection. Study-wide results and caveats: Totalled public TCR beta family frequency picked out people who carried CMV plus the relevant HLA.

The sample holds a few counts of this clonotype. As yet, its antigen is unknown. TCRdb reanalysed the reads using MiXCR and keeps one entry per CDR3 protein. The sample holds 640,000 or so distinct CDR3 sequences, roughly 36% seen once. The specimen was cultured PBMCs, collected from culture after CMV antigen stimulation. The sequence derives from a human donor in good health (CMV status not recorded). Some clones in this sample may be carry-over from other donors' samples.

The CDR3 DNA sequence: TGTGCCAGCACATGGGGAGAGGCAGATACGCAGTATTTT. Protein: CASTWGEADTQYF. The chain uses TRBV6-2 or TRBV6-3 and TRBJ2-3, with a possible D match to TRBD2 (5 bases). CDR1 is MNHEY, CDR2 SVGEGT, per germline. The CDR3 is 13 amino acids. V was cut by 7 bases and J by 4 bases, with 12 bases left in between.